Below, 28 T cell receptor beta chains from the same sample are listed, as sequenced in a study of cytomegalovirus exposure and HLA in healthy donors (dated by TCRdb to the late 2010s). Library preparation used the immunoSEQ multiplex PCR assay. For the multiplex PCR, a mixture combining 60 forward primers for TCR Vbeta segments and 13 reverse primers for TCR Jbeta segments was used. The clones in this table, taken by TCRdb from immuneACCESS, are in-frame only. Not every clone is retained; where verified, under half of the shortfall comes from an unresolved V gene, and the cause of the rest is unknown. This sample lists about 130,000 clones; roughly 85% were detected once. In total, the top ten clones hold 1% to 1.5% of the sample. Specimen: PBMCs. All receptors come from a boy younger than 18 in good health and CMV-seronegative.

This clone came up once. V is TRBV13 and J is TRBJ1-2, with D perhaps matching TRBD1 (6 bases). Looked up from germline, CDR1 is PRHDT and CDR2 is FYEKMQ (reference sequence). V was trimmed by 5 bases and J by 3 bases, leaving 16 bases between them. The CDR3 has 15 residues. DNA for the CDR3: TGTGCCAGCAGCGGCGGCGGGGGCCGCGACTATGGCTACACCTTC. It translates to CASSGGGGRDYGYTF. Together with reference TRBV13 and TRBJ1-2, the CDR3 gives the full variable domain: AAGVIQSPRHLIKEKRETATLKCYPIPRHDTVYWYQQGPGQDPQFLISFYEKMQSDKGSIPDRFSAQQFSDYHSELNMSSLELGDSALYFCASSGGGGRDYGYTFGSGTRLTVV.

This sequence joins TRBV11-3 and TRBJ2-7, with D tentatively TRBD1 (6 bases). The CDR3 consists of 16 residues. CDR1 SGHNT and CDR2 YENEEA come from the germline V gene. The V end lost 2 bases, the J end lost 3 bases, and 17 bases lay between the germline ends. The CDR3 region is CASSLSGRTADYEQYF. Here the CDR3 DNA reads TGTGCCAGCAGCTTATCGGGGCGGACAGCGGACTACGAGCAGTACTTC.

The CDR3 coding sequence is TGTGCCAGCAGCTTAGGACAGCCCTACAATGAGCAGTTCTTC. The encoded protein is CASSLGQPYNEQFF. This chain connects TRBV7-2 to TRBJ2-1; possible D gene TRBD1, 5 bases. V lost 1 base to trimming and J lost 2 bases, with 6 bases between them. The CDR3 has 14 amino acids. Per germline, CDR1 SGHTA and CDR2 FQGNSA.

The chain's CDR3 is CATSRDRNRLGGYTF. The DNA of the CDR3 is TGTGCCACCAGCAGAGATCGGAACAGGTTGGGAGGCTACACCTTC. The gene calls are TRBV15 and TRBJ1-2; D perhaps matches TRBD1 (5 bases). The V gene's germline CDR1 is LNHNV and CDR2 YYDKDF (reference sequence). CDR3 length: 15 residues. V was shortened by 0 bases and J by 8 bases, with 16 bases between the two germline ends.

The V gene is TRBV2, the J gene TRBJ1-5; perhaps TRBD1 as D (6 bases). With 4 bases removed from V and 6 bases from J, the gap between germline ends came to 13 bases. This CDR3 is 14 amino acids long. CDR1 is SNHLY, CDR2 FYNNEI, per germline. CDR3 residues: CASSGQGMGQPQHF. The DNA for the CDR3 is TGTGCCAGCAGTGGGCAGGGGATGGGTCAGCCCCAGCATTTT.

The CDR3 bases are TGTGCCAGCAGCCCGTTCAGGGGCGGGCTGACCTACGAGCAGTACTTC. Translated, it gives CASSPFRGGLTYEQYF. The rearrangement uses TRBV9 and TRBJ2-7; D might be TRBD1 (6 bases). Trimming removed 4 bases at V and 2 bases at J, with 19 bases between. The CDR3 spans 16 residues. The germline gives CDR1 SGDLS, CDR2 YYNGEE.

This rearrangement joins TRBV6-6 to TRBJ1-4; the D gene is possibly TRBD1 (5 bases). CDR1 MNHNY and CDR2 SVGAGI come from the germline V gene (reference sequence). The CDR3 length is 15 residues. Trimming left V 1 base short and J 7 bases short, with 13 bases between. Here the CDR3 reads CASSYFGREGEKLFF. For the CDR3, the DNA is TGTGCCAGCAGTTACTTCGGCAGGGAGGGTGAAAAACTGTTTTTT.

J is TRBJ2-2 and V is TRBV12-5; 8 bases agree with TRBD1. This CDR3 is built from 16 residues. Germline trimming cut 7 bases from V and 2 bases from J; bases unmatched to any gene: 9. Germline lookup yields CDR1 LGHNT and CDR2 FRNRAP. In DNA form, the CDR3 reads TGTGCTAGTGACCCCCGAGACAGGGGCAACACCGGGGAGCTGTTTTTT. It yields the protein CASDPRDRGNTGELFF.

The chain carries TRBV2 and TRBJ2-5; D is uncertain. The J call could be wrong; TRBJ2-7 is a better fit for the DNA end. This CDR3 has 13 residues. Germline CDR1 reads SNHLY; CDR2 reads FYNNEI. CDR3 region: CASSVESSYEQYF. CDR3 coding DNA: TGTGCCAGCAGTGTAGAGAGTTCCTACGAGCAGTACTTC.

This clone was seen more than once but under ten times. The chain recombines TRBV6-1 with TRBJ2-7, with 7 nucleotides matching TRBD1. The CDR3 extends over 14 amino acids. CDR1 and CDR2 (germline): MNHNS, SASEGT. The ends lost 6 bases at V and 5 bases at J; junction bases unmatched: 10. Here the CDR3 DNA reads TGTGCCAGCAGGGACACCGGGACAGTCCACGAGCAGTACTTC. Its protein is CASRDTGTVHEQYF.

CDR3: CATYRVATEAFF. The DNA of the CDR3 is TGTGCCACCTACAGGGTGGCCACTGAAGCTTTCTTT. The chain couples TRBV6-5 to TRBJ1-1; a possible D gene is TRBD1 (6 bases). This CDR3 is 12 amino acids long. Germline V gives CDR1 MNHEY, CDR2 SVGAGI. V was clipped by 10 bases and J by 4 bases, with 13 bases between them.

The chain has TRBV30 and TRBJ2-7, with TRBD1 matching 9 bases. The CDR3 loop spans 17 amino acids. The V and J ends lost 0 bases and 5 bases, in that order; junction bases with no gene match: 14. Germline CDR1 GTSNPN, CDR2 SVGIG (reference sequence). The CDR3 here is CAWSVPPGTGHFDEQYF. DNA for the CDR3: TGTGCCTGGAGTGTACCACCCGGGACAGGGCATTTCGACGAGCAGTACTTC.

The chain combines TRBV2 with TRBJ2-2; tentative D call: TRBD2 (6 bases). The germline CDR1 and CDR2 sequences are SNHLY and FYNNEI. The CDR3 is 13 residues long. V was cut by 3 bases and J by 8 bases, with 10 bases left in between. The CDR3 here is CASSEEGRGELFF. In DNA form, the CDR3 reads TGTGCCAGCAGTGAGGAGGGGCGAGGGGAGCTGTTTTTT.

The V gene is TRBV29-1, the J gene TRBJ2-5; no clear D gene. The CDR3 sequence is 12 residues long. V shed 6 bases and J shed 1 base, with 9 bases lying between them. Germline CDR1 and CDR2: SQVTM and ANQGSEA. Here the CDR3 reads CSVARVQETQYF. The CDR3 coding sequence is TGCAGCGTCGCTCGGGTCCAAGAGACCCAGTACTTC.

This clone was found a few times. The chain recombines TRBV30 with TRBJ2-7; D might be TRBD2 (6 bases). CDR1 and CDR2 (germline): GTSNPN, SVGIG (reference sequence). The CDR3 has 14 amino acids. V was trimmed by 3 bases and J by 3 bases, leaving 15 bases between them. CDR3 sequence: CAWSGGRDYYEQYF. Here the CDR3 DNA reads TGTGCCTGGAGCGGTGGGCGGGATTACTACGAGCAGTACTTC.

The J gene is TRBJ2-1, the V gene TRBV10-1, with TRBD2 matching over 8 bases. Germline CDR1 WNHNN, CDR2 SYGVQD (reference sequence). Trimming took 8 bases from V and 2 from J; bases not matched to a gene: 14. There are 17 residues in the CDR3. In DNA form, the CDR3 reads TGCGCCAGCCCCCGGCCGCAACCTAGCGGGCCCTACAATGAGCAGTTCTTC. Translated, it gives CASPRPQPSGPYNEQFF.

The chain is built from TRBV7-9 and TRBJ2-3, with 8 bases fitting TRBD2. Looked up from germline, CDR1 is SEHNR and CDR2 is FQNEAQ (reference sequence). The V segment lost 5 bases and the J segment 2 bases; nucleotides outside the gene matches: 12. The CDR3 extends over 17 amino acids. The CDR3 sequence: CASSASRLGLVTDTQYF. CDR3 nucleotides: TGTGCCAGCAGCGCGAGCCGGTTGGGACTAGTCACAGATACGCAGTATTTT.

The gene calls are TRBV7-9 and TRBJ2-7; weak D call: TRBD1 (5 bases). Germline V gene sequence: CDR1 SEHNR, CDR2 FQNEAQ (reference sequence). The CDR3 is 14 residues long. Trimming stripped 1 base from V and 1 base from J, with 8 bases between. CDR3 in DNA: TGTGCCAGCAGCTTAGGAAGGGGTTCCTACGAGCAGTACTTC. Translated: CASSLGRGSYEQYF.

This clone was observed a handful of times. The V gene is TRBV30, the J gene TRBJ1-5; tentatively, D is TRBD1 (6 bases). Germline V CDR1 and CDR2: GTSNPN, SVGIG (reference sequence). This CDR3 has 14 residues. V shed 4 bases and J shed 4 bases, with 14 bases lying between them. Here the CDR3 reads CAWNRGGGNQPQHF. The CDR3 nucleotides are TGTGCCTGGAACCGGGGAGGGGGAAATCAGCCCCAGCATTTT.

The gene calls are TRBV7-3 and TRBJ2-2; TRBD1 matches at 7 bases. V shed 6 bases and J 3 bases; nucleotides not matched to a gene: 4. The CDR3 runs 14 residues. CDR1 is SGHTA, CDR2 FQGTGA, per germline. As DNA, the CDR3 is TGTGCCAGCAGAGACAGGGAAGACACCGGGGAGCTGTTTTTT. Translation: CASRDREDTGELFF.

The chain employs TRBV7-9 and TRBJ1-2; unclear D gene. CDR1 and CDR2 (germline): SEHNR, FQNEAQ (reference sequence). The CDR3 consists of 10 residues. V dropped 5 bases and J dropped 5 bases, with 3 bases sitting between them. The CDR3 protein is CASSQYGYTF. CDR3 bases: TGTGCCAGCAGCCAATATGGCTACACCTTC.

Here the CDR3 reads CAWSDGFTYEQYF. CDR3 DNA: TGTGCCTGGAGTGATGGCTTTACCTACGAGCAGTACTTC. The rearrangement links TRBV30 to TRBJ2-7; D is undetermined. This CDR3 comprises 13 residues. CDR1 is GTSNPN and CDR2 is SVGIG in the germline V gene (reference sequence). V was shortened by 1 base and J by 2 bases, with 9 bases between the two germline ends.

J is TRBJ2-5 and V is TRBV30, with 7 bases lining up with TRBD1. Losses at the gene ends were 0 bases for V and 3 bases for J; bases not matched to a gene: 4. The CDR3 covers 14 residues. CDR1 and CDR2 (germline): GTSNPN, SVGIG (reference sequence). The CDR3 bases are TGTGCCTGGAGTGTATTCACAGGGGAAGAGACCCAGTACTTC. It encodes CAWSVFTGEETQYF.

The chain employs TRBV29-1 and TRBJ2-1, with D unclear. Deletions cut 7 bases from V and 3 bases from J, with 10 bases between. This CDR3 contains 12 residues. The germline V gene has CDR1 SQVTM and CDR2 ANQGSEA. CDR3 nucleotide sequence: TGCAGCGCCGTGGCCCACTACAATGAGCAGTTCTTC. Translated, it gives CSAVAHYNEQFF.

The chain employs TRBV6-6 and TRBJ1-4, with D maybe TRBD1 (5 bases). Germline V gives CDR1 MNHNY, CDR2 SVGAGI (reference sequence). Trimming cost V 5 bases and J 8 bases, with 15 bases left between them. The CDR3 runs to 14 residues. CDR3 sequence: CASSAQGRGEKLFF. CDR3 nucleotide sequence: TGTGCCAGCAGTGCCCAGGGCCGAGGAGAAAAACTGTTTTTT.

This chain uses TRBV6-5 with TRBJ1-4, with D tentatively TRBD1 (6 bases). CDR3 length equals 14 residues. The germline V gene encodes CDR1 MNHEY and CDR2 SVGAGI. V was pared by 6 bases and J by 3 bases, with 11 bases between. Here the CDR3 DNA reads TGTGCCAGCAGGGCACAGGGTTCTAATGAAAAACTGTTTTTT. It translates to CASRAQGSNEKLFF.

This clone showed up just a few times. CDR3 protein: CASSPGLPYNEQFF. In DNA form, the CDR3 reads TGTGCCAGCAGCCCGGGACTACCTTACAATGAGCAGTTCTTC. The chain carries TRBV4-2 and TRBJ2-1, with 7 bases fitting TRBD2. The V and J ends lost 4 bases and 4 bases, in that order; junction bases with no gene match: 4. The germline CDR1 and CDR2 sequences are LGHNA and YNFKEQ. This CDR3 spans 14 amino acids.

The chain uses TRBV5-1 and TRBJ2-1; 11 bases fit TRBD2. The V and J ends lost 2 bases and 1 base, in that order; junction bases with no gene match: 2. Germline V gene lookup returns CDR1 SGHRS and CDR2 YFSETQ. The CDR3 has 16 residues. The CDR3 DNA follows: TGCGCCAGCAGCTTAACTAGCGGGAGTTCCTACAATGAGCAGTTCTTC. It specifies CASSLTSGSSYNEQFF.